Listed here are 27 T cell receptor beta chains from one sample, sequenced in a study of beta chain features in type 1 diabetes. Sequencing targeted expressed TCRB transcripts, as all isolated RNA had been reverse transcribed. The method was immunoSEQ multiplex PCR; TCRdb's version includes in-frame clones alone and lacks a portion of them. The sample lists approximately 380,000 clones, approximately 15% occurring once. Input material: naive CD4+ T cells from blood. The receptor set was obtained from a woman younger than 30 in good health.

This sequence joins TRBV4-1 and TRBJ1-5; maybe TRBD1 (6 bases). Germline loops: CDR1 MGHRA, CDR2 YSYEKL. The CDR3 is 15 amino acids. V was trimmed by 4 bases and J by 0 bases, leaving 10 bases between them. The CDR3 sequence is CASSRTAYSNQPQHF. DNA of the CDR3: TGCGCCAGCAGCCGGACAGCTTATAGCAATCAGCCCCAGCATTTT.

This clone was observed a few times. The V call is TRBV6-5, the J call TRBJ2-1, with D perhaps matching TRBD2 (5 bases). V was trimmed by 2 bases and J by 7 bases, leaving 18 bases between them. Germline lookup yields CDR1 MNHEY and CDR2 SVGAGI. The CDR3 length is 16 residues. CDR3 DNA sequence: TGTGCCAGCAGTTACCTATCGGGGAGAGGGTTAAATGAGCAGTTCTTC. Translated, it gives CASSYLSGRGLNEQFF.

V is TRBV5-1 and J is TRBJ1-1; 7 positions agree with TRBD1. CDR1 is SGHRS and CDR2 is YFSETQ in the germline V gene. The CDR3 is 14 amino acids. With 4 bases clipped from V and 2 bases from J, the junction kept 5 bases outside the gene matches. CDR3 sequence (DNA): TGCGCCAGCAGCGCTGGGACAGTAAACACTGAAGCTTTCTTT. It codes for CASSAGTVNTEAFF. The entire variable domain, with the rest obtained from reference TRBV5-1 and TRBJ1-1, is as follows: KAGVTQTPRYLIKTRGQQVTLSCSPISGHRSVSWYQQTPGQGLQFLFEYFSETQRNKGNFPGRFSGRQFSNSRSEMNVSTLELGDSALYLCASSAGTVNTEAFFGQGTRLTVV.

V is TRBV5-1 and J is TRBJ1-2; 7 nucleotides agree with TRBD1. This CDR3 comprises 15 residues. The junction had 6 bases not matched to a gene; V was cut back by 4 bases and J by 0 bases. Germline values: CDR1 SGHRS, CDR2 YFSETQ. Here the CDR3 reads CASSLEGAANYGYTF. In nucleotides, the CDR3 is TGCGCCAGCAGCCTCGAGGGGGCTGCTAACTATGGCTACACCTTC.

In its sample, this clone was seen a few times. This chain uses TRBV27 with TRBJ2-7; 8 bases fit TRBD1. V shed 9 bases, J shed 0 bases, and the junction held 4 bases outside the gene matches. In germline, CDR1 is MNHEY, CDR2 SMNVEV (reference sequence). This CDR3 is built from 13 residues. The CDR3 nucleotides are TGTGCCAGTAGGGACAGGAGCTCCTACGAGCAGTACTTC. It codes for CASRDRSSYEQYF.

The table lists this clone with a few counts. CDR3 protein: CAYLPGAGPYEQYF. In DNA, the CDR3 is TGTGCCTACTTACCGGGAGCGGGCCCCTACGAGCAGTACTTC. This chain links TRBV30 with TRBJ2-7, with a weak D call TRBD2 (6 bases). CDR1 is GTSNPN, CDR2 SVGIG, per germline (reference sequence). Trimming shortened V by 7 bases and J by 2 bases, and 18 bases separated the two germline ends. The CDR3 length is 14 residues.

This clone was detected a few times. The chain employs TRBV9 and TRBJ2-5; 8 bases agree with TRBD1. The CDR3 totals 14 residues. Trimming removed 3 bases from V and 5 bases from J; junction bases left unmatched: 6. The germline V gene encodes CDR1 SGDLS and CDR2 YYNGEE. The CDR3 DNA sequence: TGTGCCAGCAGCGCACAGGGGGTGGGGGAGACCCAGTACTTC. Translation: CASSAQGVGETQYF. Filled out from reference TRBV9 and TRBJ2-5, the complete variable domain reads DSGVTQTPKHLITATGQRVTLRCSPRSGDLSVYWYQQSLDQGLQFLIQYYNGEERAKGNILERFSAQQFPDLHSELNLSSLELGDSALYFCASSAQGVGETQYFGPGTRLLVL.

The table lists this clone with a few counts. The chain links TRBV19 to TRBJ2-7, with D perhaps TRBD1 (6 bases). The CDR3 sequence is 14 residues long. Germline-derived CDR1 and CDR2 are LNHDA and SQIVND (reference sequence). Between the trimmed V and J ends, which lost 5 bases and 2 bases, there was a span of 13 bases. The CDR3 loop reads CASSATGNAYEQYF. For the CDR3, the DNA is TGTGCCAGTAGTGCAACAGGGAACGCCTACGAGCAGTACTTC.

This chain links TRBV15 with TRBJ2-7; weak D call: TRBD2 (7 bases). CDR1 and CDR2 (germline): LNHNV, YYDKDF (reference sequence). The CDR3 is 14 amino acids. V was pared by 7 bases and J by 3 bases, with 16 bases between. CDR3: CATTQGGESYEQYF. CDR3 DNA: TGTGCCACCACCCAAGGGGGGGAGAGCTACGAGCAGTACTTC.

The table lists this clone with a few counts. CDR3 sequence reads: CASSPGLANTGELFF. CDR3 nucleotides: TGTGCCAGCAGCCCGGGACTAGCGAACACCGGGGAGCTGTTTTTT. The chain uses TRBV6-1 and TRBJ2-2, with 8 bases lining up with TRBD2. CDR3 length: 15 amino acids. Germline V gene sequence: CDR1 MNHNS, CDR2 SASEGT. After removal of 6 bases from V and 0 bases from J, the junction contained 3 bases not matched to a gene.

The V and J genes are TRBV28 and TRBJ2-2; D is ambiguous. This CDR3 is 12 amino acids long. Germline V gives CDR1 MDHEN, CDR2 SYDVKM. V shed 3 bases and J shed 5 bases, with 4 bases lying between them. The CDR3 nucleotides are TGTGCCAGCAGTTTCGGTACCGGGGAGCTGTTTTTT. As protein: CASSFGTGELFF.

V usage is TRBV5-1 and J usage is TRBJ2-5; 9 nucleotides line up with TRBD2. J was trimmed by 5 bases and V by 2 bases; bases with no gene match: 7. Germline-derived CDR1 and CDR2 are SGHRS and YFSETQ. The CDR3 length is 15 residues. Written as DNA, the CDR3 is TGCGCCAGCAGCTTACCGGGACTAGCAGCTGAGACCCAGTACTTC. Its translation: CASSLPGLAAETQYF.

This chain uses TRBV11-2 with TRBJ2-1; TRBD2 agrees at 8 bases. Trimming at V came to 2 bases and at J to 5 bases, leaving 5 bases not matched to a gene. Germline V gene data show CDR1 as SGHAT and CDR2 as FQNNGV. The CDR3 loop spans 15 amino acids. CDR3 DNA: TGTGCCAGCAGCTTATTTACTAGCGGCAACAATGAGCAGTTCTTC. It specifies CASSLFTSGNNEQFF. Full variable domain (rest looked up from reference TRBV11-2 and TRBJ2-1): EAGVAQSPRYKIIEKRQSVAFWCNPISGHATLYWYQQILGQGPKLLIQFQNNGVVDDSQLPKDRFSAERLKGVDSTLKIQPAKLEDSAVYLCASSLFTSGNNEQFFGPGTRLTVL.

The V call is TRBV11-2, the J call TRBJ2-6, with D hard to call. Trimming pared 4 bases from V and 0 bases from J, leaving 4 bases between. The CDR3 covers 14 residues. Germline V lookup: CDR1 SGHAT, CDR2 FQNNGV. CDR3 nucleotides: TGTGCCAGCAGCTGGGCCTCTGGGGCCAACGTCCTGACTTTC. This encodes CASSWASGANVLTF.

This clone has just a few counts. V usage is TRBV5-1 and J usage is TRBJ2-4, with 9 bases fitting TRBD1. From germline, CDR1 is SGHRS and CDR2 YFSETQ. This CDR3 is 14 amino acids long. The V segment lost 0 bases and the J segment 8 bases; nucleotides outside the gene matches: 3. CDR3 coding DNA: TGCGCCAGCAGCTTGGACAGGGGGCGGGACATTCAGTACTTC. This encodes CASSLDRGRDIQYF.

J is TRBJ1-1 and V is TRBV5-6; maybe TRBD1 (5 bases). V was shortened by 3 bases and J by 4 bases, with 22 bases between the two germline ends. In germline, CDR1 is SGHDT, CDR2 YYEEEE. The CDR3 sequence is 17 residues long. CDR3 protein: CASSSRRDAGGGTEAFF. In DNA form, the CDR3 reads TGTGCCAGCAGCTCCAGGAGGGACGCTGGTGGCGGCACTGAAGCTTTCTTT.

The chain is built from TRBV6-5 and TRBJ2-3; TRBD1 matches at 8 bases. V gave up 6 bases and J gave up 7 bases; unmatched junction bases: 12. Germline V gene data show CDR1 as MNHEY and CDR2 as SVGAGI. The CDR3 has 15 residues. The CDR3 reads CASSRQGLDANTQYF. DNA for the CDR3: TGTGCCAGCAGCCGACAGGGGCTCGACGCGAATACGCAGTATTTT.

The V call is TRBV28, the J call TRBJ1-1, with a weak D call TRBD1 (6 bases). V was shortened by 7 bases and J by 11 bases, with 14 bases between the two germline ends. This CDR3 spans 11 amino acids. From germline, CDR1 is MDHEN and CDR2 SYDVKM. The CDR3 loop is CASTASGDAFF. The CDR3 nucleotides are TGTGCCAGCACCGCTTCAGGGGATGCTTTCTTT.

The V gene is TRBV27, the J gene TRBJ2-7, with D maybe TRBD1 (6 bases). The CDR3 extends over 14 amino acids. The V gene lost 0 bases and the J gene lost 5 bases, with 11 bases spanning the gap. The V gene's germline CDR1 is MNHEY and CDR2 SMNVEV (reference sequence). For the CDR3, the DNA is TGTGCCAGCAGTTTATCTCCGGGACACCACGAGCAGTACTTC. Encoded protein: CASSLSPGHHEQYF.

Notes on this clone: The sample contains more than one DNA sequence encoding this CDR3. V is TRBV25-1 and J is TRBJ1-2; D gene ambiguous. The CDR3 runs to 11 residues. Trimming took 5 bases from V and 1 from J, leaving 2 bases between them. The germline V gene has CDR1 MGHDK and CDR2 SYGVNS. The chain's CDR3 is CASSRNYGYTF. The CDR3 DNA follows: TGTGCCAGCAGTCGTAACTATGGCTACACCTTC.

The gene calls are TRBV5-1 and TRBJ2-7; D remains unclear. Germline V gene data show CDR1 as SGHRS and CDR2 as YFSETQ. V was trimmed by 5 bases and J by 7 bases, leaving 16 bases between them. The CDR3 runs to 13 residues. The CDR3 sequence: CASRVSRGGEQYF. CDR3 in DNA: TGCGCCAGCAGGGTTTCTCGCGGTGGAGAGCAGTACTTC.

This clone came up a few times. The chain joins TRBV7-2 to TRBJ2-7; 7 bases map to TRBD1. The V gene end was trimmed by 5 bases and the J gene end by 3 bases; junction bases not matched to a gene: 4. Germline-derived CDR1 and CDR2 are SGHTA and FQGNSA. The CDR3 covers 13 residues. CDR3 DNA: TGTGCCAGCAGCATGGGACAGAGCTACGAGCAGTACTTC. This sequence encodes CASSMGQSYEQYF.

This clone came up a few times. V and J are TRBV2 and TRBJ1-2; 7 bases line up with TRBD1. Germline CDR1 SNHLY, CDR2 FYNNEI. This CDR3 has 10 residues. Unmatched junction bases numbered 2, after V lost 6 bases and J lost 10 bases. The CDR3 spells CASRGQSYTF. Written as DNA, the CDR3 is TGTGCCAGCAGGGGACAGTCCTACACCTTC.

The sample holds a few counts of this clone. This chain uses TRBV7-2 with TRBJ2-1; 8 bases map to TRBD2. The germline CDR1 and CDR2 sequences are SGHTA and FQGNSA. The length of the CDR3 is 13 residues. With 3 bases clipped from V and 10 bases from J, the junction kept 5 bases outside the gene matches. The CDR3 bases are TGTGCCAGCAGCTTGGGACTAGTTGGCGAGCAGTTCTTC. Its translation: CASSLGLVGEQFF.

This clone was detected once. This sequence joins TRBV7-9 and TRBJ1-1, with no clear D. V shed 3 bases and J shed 1 base, with 6 bases lying between them. The germline CDR1 and CDR2 sequences are SEHNR and FQNEAQ (reference sequence). CDR3 length: 13 residues. The CDR3 DNA follows: TGTGCCAGCAGCTTCACATCGAACACTGAAGCTTTCTTT. Its translation is CASSFTSNTEAFF.

The chain joins TRBV28 to TRBJ2-5, with D possibly being TRBD2 (7 bases). The CDR3 runs 16 residues. Germline CDR1 and CDR2: MDHEN and SYDVKM. Trimming left V 5 bases short and J 4 bases short, with 20 bases between. CDR3 DNA: TGTGCCAGCAGTCTAGCGGCTAGCGGAGGGGGAGAGACCCAGTACTTC. The encoded protein is CASSLAASGGGETQYF.

This clone was counted a few times. The chain combines TRBV5-1 with TRBJ1-1; D uncertain. Trimming stripped 2 bases from V and 4 bases from J, with 12 bases between. Germline V gene sequence: CDR1 SGHRS, CDR2 YFSETQ. This CDR3 region has 14 residues. The CDR3 nucleotides read TGCGCCAGCAGCTTTTCGGGGAGGGCCACTGAAGCTTTCTTT. As protein: CASSFSGRATEAFF.